This T cell receptor beta chain was sequenced during a study of Ad26.COV2.S vaccination and SARS-CoV-2 variants. Specified treatment: about 20 received Ad26.COV2.S at low or high dose, single or two shots; about 5 received placebo; per-sample allocation not given. Material that was analyzed had been drawn on day 63 after the first vaccine or placebo injection. Germline V gene data show CDR1 as ENHRY and CDR2 as SYGVKD. The V segment lost 11 bases and the J segment 3 bases; nucleotides outside the gene matches: 8. The CDR3 covers 13 residues. Profiling relied on immunoSEQ multiplex PCR, and the TCRdb table lists in-frame clones only, not all of them. The sample carries 440,000 or so clones, around 89% recorded once.

The specimen was peripheral blood, collected in a trial of Ad26.COV2.S vaccine versus placebo. The gene calls are TRBV10-3 and TRBJ2-3; 7 nucleotides line up with TRBD2. The receptor's source is a person aged 18-65 years who received the Ad26.COV2.S COVID-19 vaccine or a placebo. CDR3: CAAREAGTDTQYF. CDR3 nucleotide sequence: TGTGCCGCCCGGGAGGCGGGAACAGATACGCAGTATTTT.